This TCR beta chain was retrieved from a study of T cells in Graves' hyperthyroidism and ophthalmopathy. In the study overall: Blood from the periphery was taken at initial diagnosis, before any treatment.

Trimming cost V 4 bases and J 6 bases, with 12 bases left between them. The CDR3 contains 12 residues. Germline V gives CDR1 SQVTM, CDR2 ANQGSEA. Study-wide points: Blood held most thyroid clonotypes expanded above 0.001 frequency. It was a median approximately 7.1 months before onset that the model predicted ophthalmopathy.

This clonotype was seen a handful of times. Its specificity is unknown. Disease duration was under 3 months in the ophthalmopathy patients, who also had a Clinical Activity Score of at least 3 and a NOSPECS grade of at least 4. Using RNA transcripts as the source, TCR beta CDR3 regions were amplified. RT-PCR in the first round (using the HTBI primer set) targeted the TCR CDR3. MiXCR was run by TCRdb on the multiplex PCR reads, yielding one entry per CDR3 protein. The sample includes about 370,000 distinct CDR3 sequences, approximately 14% of them seen just once. Sequencing input: blood. This chain uses TRBV29-1 with TRBJ1-1, with D tentatively TRBD1 (6 bases). The clonotype originates from a woman aged 55-70 years with Graves' ophthalmopathy. This CDR3 is CSVVQGGPEAFF. CDR3 DNA: TGCAGCGTTGTACAGGGAGGGCCTGAAGCTTTCTTT.